A selection of T cell receptor beta chains follows, all from one sample in a study of blood T cell repertoires in COVID-19. Only in-frame clones appear in the TCRdb table, and some are missing; sequencing was by immunoSEQ multiplex PCR. Of approximately 150,000 clones detected, roughly 86% appear once; the ten largest clones hold 8.2%. The sample comprised peripheral blood. These receptor sequences come from a woman in her sixties or seventies with acute or convalescent COVID-19. CDR3s include the opening cysteine and the closing phenylalanine or tryptophan. A D gene is named only where the DNA matches it firmly. Where a row states a size, it is once, few, many or the class of an expanded clone; other rows omit it.

clone_size,d_call,v_call,j_call,cdr3_aa,cdr3_nt
.,TRBD2,TRBV5-1,TRBJ2-3,CASSFLAGTDTQYF,TGCGCCAGCAGCTTCCTAGCGGGCACAGATACGCAGTATTTT
.,TRBD1,TRBV6-6,TRBJ1-4,CASSDRGGSEKLFF,TGTGCCAGCAGTGACAGGGGTGGGAGTGAAAAACTGTTTTTT
.,.,TRBV3-1/TRBV3-2,TRBJ1-6,CASSPTGISPLHF,TGTGCCAGCAGCCCTACAGGGATCTCACCCCTCCACTTT
few,TRBD1,TRBV4-1,TRBJ2-1,CASSQELQGGYNEQFF,TGCGCCAGCAGCCAAGAGTTACAGGGGGGCTACAATGAGCAGTTCTTC
.,TRBD1,TRBV18,TRBJ2-7,CASSPDGQGAFAYEQYF,TGTGCCAGCTCACCGGATGGACAGGGGGCTTTCGCCTACGAGCAGTACTTC
.,TRBD2,TRBV7-2,TRBJ2-3,CASSISSGGADTQYF,TGTGCCAGCAGCATATCTAGCGGGGGGGCAGATACGCAGTATTTT
.,.,TRBV28,TRBJ1-6,CASSQGLRALHF,TGTGCCAGCAGCCAGGGGTTAAGGGCCCTCCACTTT
.,.,TRBV4-1,TRBJ2-5,CASSQAGRGGQETQYF,TGCGCCAGCAGCCAAGCTGGGAGGGGGGGACAAGAGACCCAGTACTTC
.,TRBD1,TRBV27,TRBJ2-5,CASSFDRGPGETQYF,TGTGCCAGCAGTTTCGACAGGGGGCCGGGAGAGACCCAGTACTTC
.,.,TRBV27,TRBJ2-2,CASSFVGTPNTGELFF,TGTGCCAGCAGTTTTGTTGGGACACCTAACACCGGGGAGCTGTTTTTT
.,TRBD1,TRBV28,TRBJ2-3,CASSRLGQGVSDTQYF,TGTGCCAGCAGCCGACTGGGACAGGGTGTTTCAGATACGCAGTATTTT
.,TRBD1,TRBV2,TRBJ1-3,CASRDREAGNTIYF,TGTGCCAGCAGGGACAGGGAGGCGGGAAACACCATATATTTT
.,.,TRBV9,TRBJ2-3,CASSGLRLGSTDTQYF,TGTGCCAGCAGCGGACTGAGACTAGGCAGCACAGATACGCAGTATTTT
.,TRBD2,TRBV30,TRBJ2-5,CAWSPGGGTQYF,TGTGCCTGGAGTCCTGGCGGGGGGACCCAGTACTTC
.,TRBD1,TRBV18,TRBJ1-2,CASSPPKGADYGYTF,TGTGCCAGCTCACCACCAAAGGGGGCGGACTATGGCTACACCTTC
.,.,TRBV30,TRBJ1-3,CAWSVAGDSGNTIYF,TGTGCCTGGAGTGTGGCCGGGGACTCTGGAAACACCATATATTTT
.,.,TRBV28,TRBJ2-7,CASSPQGRRLPYEQYF,TGTGCCAGCAGTCCGCAGGGTCGTAGACTCCCGTACGAGCAGTACTTC
.,.,TRBV29-1,TRBJ2-1,CSVEDRGALPYNEQFF,TGCAGCGTTGAAGACCGCGGTGCTCTCCCCTACAATGAGCAGTTCTTC
once,.,TRBV9,TRBJ2-5,CASSVASRLETQYF,TGTGCCAGCAGCGTAGCCTCTAGGTTGGAGACCCAGTACTTC
.,TRBD1,TRBV5-1,TRBJ2-7,CASSPRQGTAYEQYF,TGCGCCAGCAGCCCACGACAGGGTACGGCCTACGAGCAGTACTTC
.,TRBD2,TRBV27,TRBJ2-1,CASSYQAGGFTNEQFF,TGTGCCAGCAGTTATCAAGCGGGGGGATTTACTAATGAGCAGTTCTTC
.,.,TRBV18,TRBJ1-5,CASSPAPRVDSNQPQHF,TGTGCCAGCTCACCAGCCCCCAGGGTAGATAGCAATCAGCCCCAGCATTTT
once,TRBD1,TRBV30,TRBJ1-2,CAWSVTPTGANYGYTF,TGTGCCTGGAGTGTTACTCCGACAGGGGCTAACTATGGCTACACCTTC
.,TRBD1,TRBV27,TRBJ2-1,CASSSSGQGINEQFF,TGTGCCAGCAGCTCTTCCGGACAGGGTATCAATGAGCAGTTCTTC
once,TRBD2,TRBV28,TRBJ2-2,CASRPPASGGGELFF,TGTGCCAGCAGGCCCCCCGCTAGCGGGGGCGGGGAGCTGTTTTTT
.,TRBD1,TRBV7-9,TRBJ2-7,CASSLTTGTAPHEQYF,TGTGCCAGCAGTCTCACGACCGGGACAGCGCCGCACGAGCAGTACTTC
.,.,TRBV27,TRBJ1-4,CASSGRGENEKLFF,TGTGCCAGCAGTGGGCGCGGGGAAAATGAAAAACTGTTTTTT
.,.,TRBV7-6,TRBJ2-2,CASSRTRGSGELFF,TGTGCCAGCAGCCGCACCAGGGGTTCCGGGGAGCTGTTTTTT
.,TRBD1,TRBV7-9,TRBJ1-1,CASSQGGNTEAFF,TGTGCCAGCAGCCAAGGGGGCAACACTGAAGCTTTCTTT
.,TRBD2,TRBV19,TRBJ2-5,CAVGGGPWETQYF,TGTGCCGTCGGGGGGGGCCCTTGGGAGACCCAGTACTTC
.,.,TRBV2,TRBJ1-5,CASSPTRNSNQPQHF,TGTGCCAGCAGTCCGACACGTAATAGCAATCAGCCCCAGCATTTT
.,.,TRBV20-1,TRBJ2-7,CSASWLRLNYEQYF,TGCAGTGCTAGTTGGTTGCGGCTTAACTACGAGCAGTACTTC
.,.,TRBV28,TRBJ1-2,CASRRVEGYTF,TGTGCCAGCAGGCGCGTCGAAGGCTACACCTTC
.,TRBD1,TRBV5-8,TRBJ2-1,CASSLEQTGSSFF,TGTGCCAGCAGCTTGGAGCAGACAGGGTCGTCGTTCTTC
once,TRBD2,TRBV27,TRBJ2-5,CASGGYGGGGQETQYF,TGTGCCAGTGGGGGGTACGGCGGGGGAGGGCAAGAGACCCAGTACTTC
once,TRBD1,TRBV14,TRBJ2-1,CASSQDLTGLGNEQFF,TGTGCCAGCAGCCAAGATTTGACAGGGTTGGGAAATGAGCAGTTCTTC
.,.,TRBV7-8,TRBJ1-3,CASSLGVSGNTIYF,TGTGCCAGCAGCTTAGGCGTCTCTGGAAACACCATATATTTT
.,.,TRBV30,TRBJ2-7,CAWSASVQRSYEQYF,TGTGCCTGGAGTGCGTCAGTTCAAAGATCCTACGAGCAGTACTTC
.,TRBD1,TRBV27,TRBJ1-6,CASSSTGTGGPPLHF,TGTGCCAGCAGTTCAACCGGGACAGGGGGCCCACCCCTCCACTTT
.,.,TRBV9,TRBJ2-5,CASSVGGDYGETQYF,TGTGCCAGCAGCGTAGGGGGAGACTACGGGGAGACCCAGTACTTC
.,.,TRBV5-5,TRBJ1-1,CASSLQGMTVMNTEAFF,TGTGCCAGCAGCTTGCAAGGGATGACAGTCATGAACACTGAAGCTTTCTTT
.,TRBD2,TRBV5-5,TRBJ2-1,CASSLATGTSEFF,TGTGCCAGCAGCTTGGCTACCGGGACTAGCGAGTTCTTC
.,TRBD1,TRBV9,TRBJ2-5,CASSVDSGQGIRETQYF,TGTGCCAGCAGCGTAGATTCGGGACAGGGGATTCGGGAGACCCAGTACTTC